This T cell receptor (beta chain) was recorded in a study of blood T cells in healthy people across ages. This clonotype was observed a few times. The antigen is unknown. Sample-barcoded 5' priming and a J-beta primer mix drove a second PCR of roughly 6 to 12 cycles. A template-switch adaptor with 12 random nucleotides tagged each cDNA molecule. One entry per CDR3 protein, called by TCRdb with MiXCR from the 5' RACE reads. The top ten clones hold over 20% of a sample with roughly 800,000 distinct CDR3 sequences, 55% to 70% of them seen once. CDR3 length equals 15 residues. Germline values: CDR1 SGHTA, CDR2 FQGNSA. Trimming pared 6 bases from V and 2 bases from J, leaving 14 bases between. Study observations and caveats: Both naive CD4+ cell counts and diversity were greater in long-lived donors than in aged donors. Naive T cell percentage showed a strong correlation with TCR beta diversity.

The receptor was derived from a man aged 30-40 years in good health. Material: blood. This chain connects TRBV7-2 to TRBJ2-1, with TRBD2 as a possible D gene (6 bases). The CDR3, as DNA: TGTGCCAGCAGTTCCCTGGCGGGGCCCTACAATGAGCAGTTCTTC. This encodes CASSSLAGPYNEQFF. The entire variable domain, with the rest obtained from reference TRBV7-2 and TRBJ2-1, is as follows: GAGVSQSPSNKVTEKGKDVELRCDPISGHTALYWYRQSLGQGLEFLIYFQGNSAPDKSGLPSDRFSAERTGGSVSTLTIQRTQQEDSAVYLCASSSLAGPYNEQFFGPGTRLTVL.